This T cell receptor (beta chain) was sequenced in a study of T cell responses to AZD1222 COVID-19 vaccine. Germline CDR1 is MDHEN and CDR2 is SYDVKM. CDR3 length equals 14 residues. V lost 5 bases and J 6 bases, leaving 11 bases between the germline ends. Using immunoSEQ multiplex PCR, the repertoire was profiled, and TCRdb retains in-frame clones only, with some absent. This sample yields 150,000 to 200,000 clones, of which 92% are seen a single time; about 10% belongs to the top ten. This specimen consisted of peripheral blood, obtained on day 0 of AZD1222 vaccination. The chain employs TRBV28 and TRBJ1-6, with D unresolved. The clonotype was recovered from an adult in good health. The CDR3 loop is CASSPDGINSPLHF. CDR3 nucleotides: TGTGCCAGCAGTCCGGACGGAATTAATTCACCCCTCCACTTT.